This entry concerns a single T cell receptor (beta chain). This entry comes from a study of blood T cell repertoires in COVID-19. V lost 4 bases and J 0 bases, leaving 10 bases between the germline ends. The CDR3 spans 14 residues. The V gene's germline CDR1 is SGHRS and CDR2 YFSETQ. Only in-frame clones appear in the TCRdb table, and some are missing; sequencing was by immunoSEQ multiplex PCR. Here the sample spans roughly 260,000 clones, approximately 86% being singletons. The clonotype originates from a man aged 35 to 55 who had recovered from COVID-19. The rearrangement joins TRBV5-1 to TRBJ2-5; D is ambiguous. Sample: peripheral blood. CDR3 amino acids: CASSLQQYQETQYF. CDR3 sequence (DNA): TGCGCCAGCAGCCTACAGCAATACCAAGAGACCCAGTACTTC.